This T cell receptor beta chain comes out of a study of blood T cell repertoires in COVID-19. With 3 bases removed from V and 2 bases from J, the gap between germline ends came to 9 bases. Germline lookup yields CDR1 MRHNA and CDR2 SNTAGT. This CDR3 region has 14 residues. Profiled with immunoSEQ multiplex PCR; TCRdb holds only in-frame clones, not every one. This table holds about 81,000 clones, roughly 90% found once. V usage is TRBV6-4 and J usage is TRBJ2-3; a possible D gene is TRBD1 (6 bases). The receptor's source is a man between 65 and 79 years old with acute or convalescent COVID-19. The sample comprised peripheral blood. The CDR3 reads CASSEQGITDTQYF. Written as DNA, the CDR3 is TGTGCCAGCAGTGAACAGGGAATCACAGATACGCAGTATTTT.